This paragraph reports one T cell receptor beta chain. Its target antigen remains unknown. The record has no base qualities; no much larger clone is one base away. Trimming removed 3 bases from V and 6 bases from J, leaving 15 bases between the germline ends. Spanning cysteine to phenylalanine, the CDR3 consists of 14 amino acids. The entry retains the CDR3 DNA only, 42 bases that are in frame from base 1. The germline V gene sets CDR1 to SGDLS and CDR2 to YYNGEE. The entry originates in a study of glioma-infiltrating T cells after dendritic cell vaccination (dated by TCRdb to 2016 to 2017). With regard to the full study: Of the approximately 15 glioblastoma patients in the cohort, all drawn from Phase I and II dendritic cell vaccination trials, 9 were newly diagnosed and 6 had recurrent disease. Between 2003 and 2012, patients were given autologous tumor lysate-pulsed dendritic cell vaccination. The vaccine was prepared from monocyte-derived dendritic cells that were cultured for around 7 days with IL-4 and GM-CSF and then pulsed overnight with autologous tumor lysate. Each patient was given three intradermal dendritic cell vaccine injections, spaced two weeks apart, in the arm below the axilla. In glioblastoma patients vaccinated with dendritic cells, deep sequencing of TCR beta CDR3 regions served to measure the amount of tumor-infiltrating lymphocytes and to compare repertoires between tumor and blood. Survival after dendritic cell vaccination was correlated with TCR sequencing metrics such as TIL content and the overlap between tumor and blood repertoires. The study at large found these results: The response model built on TCR overlap across three groups was characterized as speculative, with prospective validation still needed. TCR clonality showed no direct relationship with survival, which suggests that a diverse polyclonal response may be important. The cohort was small and heterogeneous, only a few patients had full blood and tumor sets, and even fewer had initial-recurrent tumor pairs. After dendritic cell vaccination, a higher estimated pretreatment TIL content predicted longer time to progression and longer overall survival.

TCRB CDR3 regions were amplified from about 2 ug genomic DNA, or all available DNA if less, using the immunoSEQ assay. The multiplex PCR relied on 60 forward primers for TCR V beta segments and 13 reverse primers for J beta segments. To estimate the number of reads per starting template, synthetic control templates were added to each sample at limiting dilution. The Illumina HiSeq System generated sequencing reads of 87 bp. In the authors' own workflow: PCR and sequencing errors were removed by a nearest neighbor algorithm that merged closely related sequences. TCR overlap was defined as the percentage of unique tumor TCR beta sequences that were also present in the same patient's peripheral blood. As stored in TCRdb, this immuneACCESS dataset retains in-frame rearrangements with V and J assigned. A fraction of the clones does not appear; measured against another copy, unresolved V genes explain less than half of the discrepancy, and the remainder lacks a known reason. The V and J calls and clone size were taken over from that table, and D and trimming were inferred from the DNA. Counted in this sample were tens of thousands of clones; around nine tenths of them appeared once. The top ten clones comprise around a tenth of the sample.

Per the publication, the time point label means: after dendritic cell vaccination, including at tumor progression/relapse. To be selected, patients needed enough residual fresh-frozen tumor tissue and more than two years of available survival data. None of the glioblastoma patients carried an isocitrate dehydrogenase mutation, although molecular status otherwise varied. PBMC were collected before vaccination, two weeks after the third vaccination, and at tumor progression when it occurred. Genomic DNA was extracted with the Qiagen DNeasy Blood extraction Kit. This material consisted of blood, taken after dendritic cell vaccination. The rearranged segments are TRBV9 and TRBJ1-1; TRBD1 is a possible D gene, resting on 6 matching bases. The sequence was obtained from a human donor with glioblastoma. In nucleotide form, the sequence is TGTGCCAGCAGCGCTCGGGGGGGCCCACCTGAAGCTTTCTTT. This sequence encodes CASSARGGPPEAFF.